The rows below give T cell receptor beta chains drawn from one sample of a study of blood T cell repertoires in COVID-19. The data were produced by immunoSEQ multiplex PCR, yet TCRdb's version contains in-frame clones alone and is incomplete. Among about 440,000 clones, 70% to 90% were seen once, and the ten largest hold roughly 1.9%. Sequences were obtained from PBMCs or T cells enriched from blood (not recorded which). Receptor source: a young woman with acute COVID-19. Each CDR3 is given with its conserved first and last residue. Fields, in order: V gene, J gene, D gene, CDR3 protein, CDR3 DNA. D genes are given only for firm matches.

v_gene: TRBV4-1; j_gene: TRBJ2-7; d_gene: .; CDR3aa: CASSQTGGGSYEQYF; CDR3nt: TGCGCCAGCAGCCAAACGGGTGGAGGCTCCTACGAGCAGTACTTC
v_gene: TRBV4-1; j_gene: TRBJ1-1; d_gene: .; CDR3aa: CASSQFRGGAADTEAFF; CDR3nt: TGCGCCAGCAGCCAATTTCGGGGCGGGGCGGCGGACACTGAAGCTTTCTTT
v_gene: TRBV12-3/TRBV12-4; j_gene: TRBJ2-7; d_gene: .; CDR3aa: CASSSFSYEQYF; CDR3nt: TGTGCCAGCAGTTCCTTTTCCTACGAGCAGTACTTC
v_gene: TRBV6-5; j_gene: TRBJ1-5; d_gene: .; CDR3aa: CASSPRDRYNQPQHF; CDR3nt: TGTGCCAGCAGCCCAAGAGACAGGTACAATCAGCCCCAGCATTTT
v_gene: TRBV6-2/TRBV6-3; j_gene: TRBJ2-7; d_gene: TRBD2; CDR3aa: CASSYSRTSGYEQYF; CDR3nt: TGTGCCAGCAGTTACTCGAGGACTAGCGGCTACGAGCAGTACTTC
v_gene: TRBV19; j_gene: TRBJ2-7; d_gene: TRBD1; CDR3aa: CASSAYRGEQYF; CDR3nt: TGTGCCAGTAGTGCCTACAGGGGCGAGCAGTACTTC
v_gene: TRBV10-1; j_gene: TRBJ2-1; d_gene: .; CDR3aa: CASSYSGEQFF; CDR3nt: TGCGCCAGCAGTTACTCCGGTGAGCAGTTCTTC
v_gene: TRBV20-1; j_gene: TRBJ2-5; d_gene: .; CDR3aa: CSARPRETQYF; CDR3nt: TGCAGTGCTCGTCCGAGAGAGACCCAGTACTTC
v_gene: TRBV5-4; j_gene: TRBJ2-5; d_gene: .; CDR3aa: CASSPQGYSRTQYF; CDR3nt: TGTGCCAGCAGCCCACAGGGCTATTCACGGACCCAGTACTTC
v_gene: TRBV27; j_gene: TRBJ2-3; d_gene: .; CDR3aa: CASSDRQATDTQYF; CDR3nt: TGTGCCAGCAGTGACAGACAGGCCACAGATACGCAGTATTTT
v_gene: TRBV19; j_gene: TRBJ2-7; d_gene: .; CDR3aa: CASSPGTETTYEQYF; CDR3nt: TGTGCCAGTAGTCCAGGGACTGAGACCACCTACGAGCAGTACTTC
v_gene: TRBV19; j_gene: TRBJ1-6; d_gene: .; CDR3aa: CASRQPGNYNSPLHF; CDR3nt: TGTGCCAGTAGACAACCAGGGAATTACAATTCACCCCTCCACTTT
v_gene: TRBV7-8; j_gene: TRBJ2-1; d_gene: TRBD1; CDR3aa: CASSLGQGLYNEQFF; CDR3nt: TGTGCCAGCAGCCTTGGACAGGGGTTATACAATGAGCAGTTCTTC
v_gene: TRBV5-5; j_gene: TRBJ1-1; d_gene: .; CDR3aa: CASSLLQGSNTEAFF; CDR3nt: TGTGCCAGCAGCCTCTTACAGGGATCTAACACTGAAGCTTTCTTT
v_gene: TRBV3-1/TRBV3-2; j_gene: TRBJ1-4; d_gene: .; CDR3aa: CASSQGGRVSEKLFF; CDR3nt: TGTGCCAGCAGCCAGGGCGGGCGAGTTAGTGAAAAACTGTTTTTT
v_gene: TRBV21-1; j_gene: TRBJ2-3; d_gene: .; CDR3aa: CASSKEVGAVLCTSSTDTQYF; CDR3nt: TGTGCCAGCAGCAAAGAGGTTGGGGCAGTCCTTTGCACCTCAAGCACAGATACGCAGTATTTT
v_gene: TRBV28; j_gene: TRBJ1-4; d_gene: .; CDR3aa: CASSPLRVRATNEKLFF; CDR3nt: TGTGCCAGCAGTCCGCTGCGTGTGAGGGCAACTAATGAAAAACTGTTTTTT